The rows below give T cell receptor beta chains drawn from one sample of a study of cytomegalovirus exposure and HLA in healthy donors. The table came from immunoSEQ multiplex PCR; TCRdb's copy has only in-frame clones and leaves some out. Of some 140,000 clones listed, about four fifths are singletons. Sequencing used PBMCs. The receptors here all came from a male donor in good health and CMV-seronegative. The CDR3 runs from the conserved cysteine through the conserved F or W.

cdr3_aa	v_call	j_call
CASTQGLPPNTGELFF	TRBV2	TRBJ2-2
CASSQEGDESWETQYF	TRBV4-1	TRBJ2-5
CAWSVPPGGVSYTF	TRBV30	TRBJ1-2
CASSSPLGVSYEQYF	TRBV7-9	NA
CASSIGTSYNEQFF	TRBV19	TRBJ2-1
CASSYSRTRNTEAFF	TRBV6-5	TRBJ1-1
CASSRTAGVDTQYF	TRBV7-9	TRBJ2-3
CASSEGDIVEQYF	TRBV2	TRBJ2-7
CASRDGTANYGYTF	TRBV5-1	TRBJ1-2
CASSQDGREASPLHF	TRBV4-3	TRBJ1-6
CASSIDRGEKLFF	TRBV19	TRBJ1-4
CASSQGSGGKLYGYTF	TRBV7-9	TRBJ1-2
CASTPGRSPVKGEAFF	TRBV7-2	TRBJ1-1
CAINSYSNQPQHF	TRBV10-3	TRBJ1-5
CASSHPWGRVGGNTIYF	TRBV4-1	TRBJ1-3
CASSLVPGGLQETQYF	TRBV5-5	TRBJ2-5
CASSLVPGTGSPIRYEQYF	TRBV11-3	TRBJ2-7
CASTIRVDSNQPQHF	TRBV11-3	TRBJ1-5
CASSIGLAGFEQYF	TRBV19	TRBJ2-7
CAWTTREGNQPQHF	TRBV30	TRBJ1-5
CASSRGTSGVTETQYF	TRBV11-3	TRBJ2-5
CASSSQWGQGYTGELFF	TRBV5-1	TRBJ2-2
CASSLPGAKNIQYF	TRBV5-8	TRBJ2-4
CASSSDRPTEAFF	TRBV5-6	TRBJ1-1
CSVDSGTSGVGELFF	TRBV29-1	TRBJ2-2
CASRSQGLGPQHF	TRBV6-1	TRBJ1-5
CATFDSLTNYGYTF	TRBV15	TRBJ1-2
CASSAGAGGQETQYF	TRBV6-4	TRBJ2-5
CASSPDRNSNQPQHF	TRBV18	TRBJ1-5
CASGQRGGAGEKLFF	TRBV12-5	TRBJ1-4
CASSIRPGLAGEEQYF	TRBV7-8	TRBJ2-7
CASSLGHLDTQYF	TRBV7-6	TRBJ2-3
CASSEYIGQVHTEAFF	TRBV10-2	TRBJ1-1
CASSLQVFGGETQYF	TRBV5-1	TRBJ2-5
CASSRGGQNTEAFF	TRBV7-2	TRBJ1-1
CASSAGGETQYF	TRBV13	TRBJ2-5
CASSSGTRYEKLFF	TRBV5-8	TRBJ1-4
CASGTGTDPYEQYF	TRBV10-2	TRBJ2-7
CAIRSGGGGEQFF	TRBV10-3	TRBJ2-1
CASNAGGSNEQFF	TRBV27	TRBJ2-1
CASSPGASNEQFF	TRBV10-2	TRBJ2-1
CASSYSGLRGSYEQYF	TRBV6-5	TRBJ2-7
CASSPGLQSNEQFF	TRBV19	TRBJ2-1
CAVRVGDSREKLFF	TRBV6-6	TRBJ1-4
CASSFSGGALYNEQFF	TRBV7-2	TRBJ2-1
CSVEKTGGTNEKLFF	TRBV29-1	TRBJ1-4
CASIPNGQLILNTGELFF	TRBV19	TRBJ2-2
CASSAAGSSYNEQFF	TRBV9	TRBJ2-1
CASSLYSADIQYF	TRBV18	TRBJ2-4
CASSPGQGAYEQYF	TRBV5-6	TRBJ2-7
CASSSPGLAGGLNTGELFF	TRBV9	TRBJ2-2
CASTPVRGDRNTIYF	TRBV6-1	TRBJ1-3
CASRGTRGGNTIYF	TRBV6-6	TRBJ1-3